This T cell receptor (beta chain) appears in the sequencing data of a study of blood T cell repertoires in COVID-19. The CDR3 covers 17 residues. Per the germline V gene, CDR1 is SNHLY and CDR2 is FYNNEI. V was pared by 1 base and J by 2 bases, with 16 bases between. Authors' methods: Amplified reference gene primers provided the basis for estimating nucleated cell counts. Assay used: immunoSEQ multiplex PCR; TCRdb lists only in-frame clones, some missing. That table is the source of V, J and clone size, and D and trimming were worked out from the DNA. This sample has 150,000 to 180,000 clones, with more than 80% found just once. This clone was observed a handful of times.

Sequencing was done on a sample of peripheral blood. The chain employs TRBV2 and TRBJ2-3, with a possible D match to TRBD2 (5 bases). The source of this sequence is a middle-aged woman with acute or convalescent COVID-19. CDR3 nucleotide sequence: TGTGCCAGCAGTGAAGGTACTCAAACGGGGTCCACAGATACGCAGTATTTT. It specifies CASSEGTQTGSTDTQYF.